One and the same sample provided the 5 T cell receptor beta chains below, sequenced in a study of blood T cells in healthy people across ages. PCR was performed a second time for 7 to 11 cycles using a sample-barcoded 5' primer and a J-beta primer mix. TCRdb re-derived calls from the 5' RACE reads in MiXCR, one entry per CDR3 protein. This sample carries approximately 800,000 distinct CDR3 sequences, roughly 25% of them seen once, and the ten largest clones take about 2.9%. The same data also went into a second study, on T cells of mothers and their children.

The sample taken for sequencing was blood. The receptors stem from a boy younger than 18 in good health.

The chain is built from TRBV5-1 and TRBJ1-3; tentatively, D is TRBD1 (5 bases). CDR1 is SGHRS and CDR2 is YFSETQ in the germline V gene. The CDR3 length is 14 residues. V was trimmed by 3 bases and J by 0 bases, leaving 7 bases between them. The CDR3 nucleotides read TGCGCCAGCAGCTGGGACTTCTCTGGAAACACCATATATTTT. Its translation: CASSWDFSGNTIYF.

This clonotype was counted only a few times. The chain recombines TRBV18 with TRBJ2-6; 10 bases match TRBD1. CDR1 and CDR2 (germline): KGHSH, LQKENI. The CDR3 is 18 residues long. V lost 2 bases, J lost 1 base, and 5 bases stayed unmatched. The CDR3 is CASSPATGGPSGANVLTF. CDR3 DNA sequence: TGTGCCAGCTCACCAGCGACAGGGGGCCCATCTGGGGCCAACGTCCTGACTTTC. The whole variable domain, filled in from reference TRBV18 and TRBJ2-6, reads NAGVMQNPRHLVRRRGQEARLRCSPMKGHSHVYWYRQLPEEGLKFMVYLQKENIIDESGMPKERFSAEFPKEGPSILRIQQVVRGDSAAYFCASSPATGGPSGANVLTFGAGSRLTVL.

This rearrangement joins TRBV3-1 to TRBJ2-3; 12 bases match TRBD2. The CDR3 extends over 18 amino acids. Per the germline V gene, CDR1 is LGHDT and CDR2 is YNNKEL (reference sequence). Unmatched junction bases numbered 11, after V lost 4 bases and J lost 3 bases. The CDR3 loop is CASSLFISSGGATDTQYF. The CDR3 coding sequence is TGTGCCAGCAGCCTATTTATTTCTAGCGGGGGGGCGACAGATACGCAGTATTTT.

This clonotype was seen only a few times. The chain recombines TRBV6-2 or TRBV6-3 with TRBJ2-5, with D unclear. V was clipped by 7 bases and J by 1 base, with 7 bases between them. CDR1 and CDR2 from the germline V gene are MNHEY and SVGEGT. There are 12 residues in the CDR3. CDR3 residues: CASTRAQETQYF. Written as DNA, the CDR3 is TGTGCCAGCACTCGCGCCCAAGAGACCCAGTACTTC.

The V and J genes are TRBV28 and TRBJ2-7; D is uncertain. Between the trimmed V and J ends, which lost 6 bases and 9 bases, there was a span of 15 bases. CDR3 length equals 12 residues. Germline lookup yields CDR1 MDHEN and CDR2 SYDVKM. The CDR3 sequence: CASRFSPVGQYF. CDR3 bases: TGTGCCAGCAGATTTTCCCCCGTTGGGCAGTACTTC.